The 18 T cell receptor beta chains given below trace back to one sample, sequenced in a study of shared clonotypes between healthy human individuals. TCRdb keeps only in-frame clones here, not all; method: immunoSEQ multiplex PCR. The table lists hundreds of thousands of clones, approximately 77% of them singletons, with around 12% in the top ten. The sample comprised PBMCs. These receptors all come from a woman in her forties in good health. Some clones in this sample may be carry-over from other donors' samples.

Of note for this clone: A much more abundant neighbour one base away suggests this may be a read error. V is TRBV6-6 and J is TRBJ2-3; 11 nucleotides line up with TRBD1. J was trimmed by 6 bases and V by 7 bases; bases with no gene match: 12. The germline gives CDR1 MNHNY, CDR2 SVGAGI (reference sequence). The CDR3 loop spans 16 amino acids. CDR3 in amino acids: CASTLTGQGGKDTQYF. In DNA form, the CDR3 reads TGTGCCAGCACTCTAACGGGACAGGGGGGCAAGGATACGCAGTATTTT.

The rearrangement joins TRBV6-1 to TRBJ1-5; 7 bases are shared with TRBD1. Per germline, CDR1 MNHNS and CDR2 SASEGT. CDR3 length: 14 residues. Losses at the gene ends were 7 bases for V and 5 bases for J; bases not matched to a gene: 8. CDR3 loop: CASIGTVTDQPQHF. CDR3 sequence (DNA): TGTGCCAGCATCGGGACAGTTACCGATCAGCCCCAGCATTTT.

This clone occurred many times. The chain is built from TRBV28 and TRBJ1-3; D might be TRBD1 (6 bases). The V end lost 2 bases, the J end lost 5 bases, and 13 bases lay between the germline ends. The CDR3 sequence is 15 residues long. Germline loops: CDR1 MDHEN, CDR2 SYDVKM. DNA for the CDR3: TGTGCCAGCAGTTTACCAGGGGCTAAAAGAAACACCATATATTTT. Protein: CASSLPGAKRNTIYF.

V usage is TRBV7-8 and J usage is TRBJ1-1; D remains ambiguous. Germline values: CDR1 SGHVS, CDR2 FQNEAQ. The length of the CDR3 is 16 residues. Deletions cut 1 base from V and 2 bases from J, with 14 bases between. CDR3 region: CASSLVASHLNTEAFF. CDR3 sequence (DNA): TGTGCCAGCAGCTTAGTGGCCAGCCATCTCAACACTGAAGCTTTCTTT.

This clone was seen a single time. In DNA, the CDR3 is TGTGCCAGCAGCTTGGAGGGGGGCGCTGGGGCCAACGTCCTGACTTTC. Amino acids: CASSLEGGAGANVLTF. The chain couples TRBV5-4 to TRBJ2-6; D may match TRBD1 or TRBD2 (6 bases each). The CDR3 contains 16 residues. Germline CDR1 reads SGHNT; CDR2 reads YYREEE (reference sequence). V was shortened by 0 bases and J by 2 bases, with 9 bases between the two germline ends.

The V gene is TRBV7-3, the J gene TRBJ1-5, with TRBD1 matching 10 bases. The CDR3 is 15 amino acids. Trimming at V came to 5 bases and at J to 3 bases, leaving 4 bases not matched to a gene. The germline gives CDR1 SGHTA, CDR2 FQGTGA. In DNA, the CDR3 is TGTGCCAGCAGCCGGGACAGGGGACCCAATCAGCCCCAGCATTTT. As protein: CASSRDRGPNQPQHF.

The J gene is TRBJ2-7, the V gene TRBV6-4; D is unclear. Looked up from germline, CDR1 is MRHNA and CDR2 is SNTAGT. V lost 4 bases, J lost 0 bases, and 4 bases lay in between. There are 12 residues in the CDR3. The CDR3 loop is CASSGDSYEQYF. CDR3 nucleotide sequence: TGTGCCAGCAGTGGGGACTCCTACGAGCAGTACTTC.

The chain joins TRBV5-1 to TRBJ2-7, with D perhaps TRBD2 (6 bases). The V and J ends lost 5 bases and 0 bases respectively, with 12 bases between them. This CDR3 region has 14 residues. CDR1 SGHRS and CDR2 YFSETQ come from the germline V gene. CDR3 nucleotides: TGCGCCAGCAGGAAAGCGGGCTCCTCCTACGAGCAGTACTTC. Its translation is CASRKAGSSYEQYF.

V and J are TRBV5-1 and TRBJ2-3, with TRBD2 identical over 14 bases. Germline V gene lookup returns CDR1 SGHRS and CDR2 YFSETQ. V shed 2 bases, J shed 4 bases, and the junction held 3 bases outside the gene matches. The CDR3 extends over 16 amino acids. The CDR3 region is CASSLPGLAGADTQYF. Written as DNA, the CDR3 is TGCGCCAGCAGCTTACCGGGACTAGCGGGAGCAGATACGCAGTATTTT.

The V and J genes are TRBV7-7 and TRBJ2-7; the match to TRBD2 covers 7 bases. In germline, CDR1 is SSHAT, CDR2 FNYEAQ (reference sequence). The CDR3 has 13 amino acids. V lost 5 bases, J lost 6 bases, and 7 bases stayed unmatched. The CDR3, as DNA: TGTGCCAGCAGCCAAACTAGCGTAGGCGAGCAGTACTTC. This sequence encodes CASSQTSVGEQYF.

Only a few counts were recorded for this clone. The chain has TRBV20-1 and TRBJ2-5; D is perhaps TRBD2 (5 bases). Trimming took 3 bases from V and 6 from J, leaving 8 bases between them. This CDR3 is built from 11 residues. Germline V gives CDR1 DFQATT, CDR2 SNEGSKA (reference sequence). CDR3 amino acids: CSASLAQTQYF. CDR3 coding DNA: TGCAGTGCTAGCCTAGCACAGACCCAGTACTTC.

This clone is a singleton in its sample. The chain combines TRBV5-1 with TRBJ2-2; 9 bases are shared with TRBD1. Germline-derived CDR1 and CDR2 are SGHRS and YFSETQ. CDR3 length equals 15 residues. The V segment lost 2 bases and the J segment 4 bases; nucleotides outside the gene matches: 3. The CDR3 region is CASSLLTGGTGELFF. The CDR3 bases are TGCGCCAGCAGCTTACTGACAGGGGGCACCGGGGAGCTGTTTTTT.

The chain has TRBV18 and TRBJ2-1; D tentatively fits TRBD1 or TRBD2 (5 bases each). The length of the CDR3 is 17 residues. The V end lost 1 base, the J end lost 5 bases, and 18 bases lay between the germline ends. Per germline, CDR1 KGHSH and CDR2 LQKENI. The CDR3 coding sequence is TGTGCCAGCTCACCACATCAGGGACCCGAATCCCACAATGAGCAGTTCTTC. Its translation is CASSPHQGPESHNEQFF.

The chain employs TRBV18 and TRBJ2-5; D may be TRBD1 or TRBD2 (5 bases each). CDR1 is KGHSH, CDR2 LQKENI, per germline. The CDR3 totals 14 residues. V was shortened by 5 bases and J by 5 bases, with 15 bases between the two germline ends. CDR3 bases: TGTGCCAGCTCAAGGGACGGATCGGGGGAGACCCAGTACTTC. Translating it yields CASSRDGSGETQYF.

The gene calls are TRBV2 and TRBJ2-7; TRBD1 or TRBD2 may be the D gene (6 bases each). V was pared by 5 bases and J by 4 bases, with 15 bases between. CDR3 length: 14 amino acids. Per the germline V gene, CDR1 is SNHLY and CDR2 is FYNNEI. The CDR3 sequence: CASSLEGGDYEQYF. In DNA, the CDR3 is TGTGCCAGCAGTTTGGAGGGGGGAGATTACGAGCAGTACTTC. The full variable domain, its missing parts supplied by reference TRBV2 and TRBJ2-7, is EPEVTQTPSHQVTQMGQEVILRCVPISNHLYFYWYRQILGQKVEFLVSFYNNEISEKSEIFDDQFSVERPDGSNFTLKIRSTKLEDSAMYFCASSLEGGDYEQYFGPGTRLTVT.

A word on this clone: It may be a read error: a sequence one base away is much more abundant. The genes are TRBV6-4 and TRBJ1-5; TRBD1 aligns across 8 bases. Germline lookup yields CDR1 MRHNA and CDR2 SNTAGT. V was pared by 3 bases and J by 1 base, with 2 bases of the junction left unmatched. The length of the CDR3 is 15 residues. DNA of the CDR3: TGTGCCAGCAGTGAGACAGGGGAAAGCAATCAGCCCCAGCATTTT. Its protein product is CASSETGESNQPQHF.

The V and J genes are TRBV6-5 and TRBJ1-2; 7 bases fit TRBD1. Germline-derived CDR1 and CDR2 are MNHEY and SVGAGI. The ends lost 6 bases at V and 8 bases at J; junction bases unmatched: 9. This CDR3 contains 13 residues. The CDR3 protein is CASRASTGRGYTF. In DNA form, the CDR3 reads TGTGCCAGCAGAGCCTCGACAGGGAGAGGCTACACCTTC.

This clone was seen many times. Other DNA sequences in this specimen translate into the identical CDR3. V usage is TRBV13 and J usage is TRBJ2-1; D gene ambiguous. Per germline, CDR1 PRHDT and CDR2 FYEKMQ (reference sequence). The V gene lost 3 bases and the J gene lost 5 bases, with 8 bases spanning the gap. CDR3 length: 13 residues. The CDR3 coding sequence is TGTGCCAGCAGCTTCGGTGGACACAATGAGCAGTTCTTC. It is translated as CASSFGGHNEQFF.